Shown below are 23 T cell receptor beta chains from a single sample sequenced in a study of T cells after yellow fever vaccination (dated by TCRdb to between 2018 and 2021). Preparation of the library involved 5' RACE. The instrument given in TCRdb is Illumina HiSeq 2500. TCRdb's own reprocessing of the public reads used fastp at Q25 and MiXCR and kept productive beta chains. All rows with the same CDR3 protein become a single entry with the most common DNA and genes. The sample table records some 500,000 distinct CDR3 sequences; approximately 13% of these occur just once. More than 12% of the sample belongs to the ten largest clones. In light of the paper, this sample's treatment or condition label describes: live attenuated yellow fever vaccine strain. This specimen consisted of PBMCs, obtained on the day of the yellow fever booster vaccination. The receptors come from a man younger than 45 who received the YFV17D yellow fever vaccine.

The V gene is TRBV11-2, the J gene TRBJ1-1, with TRBD1 matching 8 bases. Germline-derived CDR1 and CDR2 are SGHAT and FQNNGV. This CDR3 is 15 amino acids long. Unmatched junction bases numbered 3, after V lost 3 bases and J lost 0 bases. This chain's CDR3 is CASSLLGQVNTEAFF. For the CDR3, the DNA is TGTGCCAGCAGCTTGTTGGGACAGGTGAACACTGAAGCTTTCTTT.

The rearrangement joins TRBV20-1 to TRBJ1-1; no clear D. The germline V gene has CDR1 DFQATT and CDR2 SNEGSKA (reference sequence). V was clipped by 1 base and J by 7 bases, with 7 bases between them. The CDR3 has 11 residues. This chain's CDR3 is CSARAQDEAFF. CDR3 sequence (DNA): TGCAGTGCTAGAGCCCAGGATGAAGCTTTCTTT.

V gene TRBV19 combines with J gene TRBJ1-2; perhaps TRBD1 as D (6 bases). Per germline, CDR1 LNHDA and CDR2 SQIVND (reference sequence). Trimming pared 6 bases from V and 2 bases from J, leaving 13 bases between. The CDR3 covers 14 residues. The CDR3, as DNA: TGTGCCAGTAGCCCGGGACACCGGAACTATGGCTACACCTTC. It yields the protein CASSPGHRNYGYTF.

This rearrangement joins TRBV29-1 to TRBJ2-3; D not certain. Trimming stripped 5 bases from V and 0 bases from J, with 9 bases between. Germline V gene sequence: CDR1 SQVTM, CDR2 ANQGSEA. The CDR3 is 13 residues long. The CDR3 is CSVTTPSTDTQYF. In DNA, the CDR3 is TGCAGCGTTACCACTCCCAGCACAGATACGCAGTATTTT.

This clonotype was seen more than once but under ten times. The chain combines TRBV5-5 with TRBJ1-2, with 10 bases matching TRBD1. The length of the CDR3 is 18 residues. After removal of 1 base from V and 0 bases from J, the junction contained 9 bases not matched to a gene. Germline V CDR1 and CDR2: SGHKS, YYEKEE (reference sequence). CDR3 region: CASSLWRDRGPSNYGYTF. Written as DNA, the CDR3 is TGTGCCAGCAGCTTGTGGAGGGACAGGGGCCCCTCTAACTATGGCTACACCTTC.

The chain employs TRBV29-1 and TRBJ2-5, with D maybe TRBD1 (5 bases). The V and J ends lost 4 bases and 3 bases respectively, with 12 bases between them. The CDR3 covers 13 residues. The germline V gene encodes CDR1 SQVTM and CDR2 ANQGSEA. CDR3 loop: CSVAQVRKETQYF. The CDR3 DNA reads as TGCAGCGTTGCACAGGTCAGGAAAGAGACCCAGTACTTC.

In this sample, this clonotype turned up a few times. This chain uses TRBV3-1 with TRBJ2-1; the D call may be TRBD1 or TRBD2 (6 bases each). Germline CDR1 is LGHDT and CDR2 is YNNKEL (reference sequence). This CDR3 is 13 amino acids long. The V and J ends lost 4 bases and 9 bases respectively, with 13 bases between them. This CDR3 reads CASSPGEVFEQFF. CDR3 sequence (DNA): TGTGCCAGCAGCCCAGGGGAGGTGTTTGAGCAGTTCTTC.

This clonotype was counted a few times. This chain joins TRBV7-2 and TRBJ2-3; TRBD2 matches 10 bases. CDR1 SGHTA and CDR2 FQGNSA come from the germline V gene. The CDR3 is made up of 14 amino acids. V lost 5 bases to trimming and J lost 6 bases; unmatched junction nucleotides: 5. The CDR3 region has the DNA TGTGCCAGCAGCCAAGGACTAGCGGCGGATACGCAGTATTTT. Translating it yields CASSQGLAADTQYF.

This clonotype was counted a few times. In nucleotides, the CDR3 is TGCGCCAGCAGCGCCCGACTAGCGGAGGTCCCCCGGGGCACCGGGGAGCTGTTTTTT. Translation gives CASSARLAEVPRGTGELFF. The rearrangement links TRBV5-1 to TRBJ2-2, with 9 bases fitting TRBD2. Germline loops: CDR1 SGHRS, CDR2 YFSETQ. V lost 4 bases, J lost 4 bases, and 17 bases stayed unmatched. The length of the CDR3 is 19 residues.

This chain joins TRBV29-1 and TRBJ2-1; possibly TRBD2 for D (6 bases). The CDR3 runs to 15 residues. CDR1 is SQVTM, CDR2 ANQGSEA, per germline. Trimming pared 8 bases from V and 4 bases from J, leaving 21 bases between. CDR3 sequence reads: CSLLRDARRYNEQFF. In DNA, the CDR3 is TGCAGCCTCTTGCGGGATGCAAGAAGGTACAATGAGCAGTTCTTC.

DNA of the CDR3: TGTGCCAGCAGGAATAGAGGGGGCCGGGGCCTAGGTGTTATCGGGGGGAGCTACGAGCAGTACTTC. This encodes CASRNRGGRGLGVIGGSYEQYF. The J gene is TRBJ2-7, the V gene TRBV2; D may correspond to TRBD1 or TRBD2 (7 bases each). Germline V CDR1 and CDR2: SNHLY, FYNNEI. Trimming removed 6 bases from V and 3 bases from J, with 39 bases in between. The CDR3 is 22 residues long.

The sample holds a few counts of this clonotype. The V gene is TRBV6-5, the J gene TRBJ1-3; the D is unclear. Germline V CDR1 and CDR2: MNHEY, SVGAGI. Trimming pared 2 bases from V and 1 base from J, leaving 6 bases between. The CDR3 consists of 14 residues. This CDR3 reads CASSYRGSGNTIYF. The CDR3 DNA sequence: TGTGCCAGCAGTTACCGGGGTTCTGGAAACACCATATATTTT.

There are a few counts of this clonotype. The CDR3 nucleotides are TGTGCCACGGGACAAGTTCTGTACGAGCAGTACTTC. Amino acids: CATGQVLYEQYF. The V call is TRBV28, the J call TRBJ2-7; D is perhaps TRBD1 (6 bases). With 10 bases removed from V and 4 bases from J, the gap between germline ends came to 14 bases. CDR1 is MDHEN, CDR2 SYDVKM, per germline. The CDR3 contains 12 residues.

V and J are TRBV3-1 and TRBJ2-2; no clear D gene. The CDR3 extends over 13 amino acids. V shed 0 bases and J shed 4 bases, with 3 bases lying between them. Germline lookup yields CDR1 LGHDT and CDR2 YNNKEL (reference sequence). In nucleotides, the CDR3 is TGTGCCAGCAGCCAAGATGCCACCGGGGAGCTGTTTTTT. Protein sequence: CASSQDATGELFF.

As DNA, the CDR3 is TGTGCCAGCAGCCTGGCACAAGACCTTCAGCCCCAGCATTTT. This encodes CASSLAQDLQPQHF. The V gene is TRBV7-2, the J gene TRBJ1-5; D call uncertain. V lost 5 bases and J lost 6, with 14 bases in between. This CDR3 has 14 amino acids. The V gene's germline CDR1 is SGHTA and CDR2 FQGNSA.

The CDR3 loop reads CASSQFWGGANTGELFF. CDR3 bases: TGCGCCAGCAGCCAATTTTGGGGCGGCGCGAACACCGGGGAGCTGTTTTTT. The chain uses TRBV4-3 and TRBJ2-2; D may be TRBD1 (5 bases). The germline CDR1 and CDR2 sequences are LGHNA and YSLEER. The ends were cut back, 2 bases at V and 0 bases at J, with 13 bases in the middle. This CDR3 region has 17 residues.

This chain uses TRBV5-1 with TRBJ2-7; D perhaps matches TRBD2 (6 bases). The CDR3 is 14 amino acids. Germline CDR1 SGHRS, CDR2 YFSETQ. Between the trimmed V and J ends, which lost 4 bases and 1 base, there was a span of 12 bases. The CDR3 loop reads CASSPRETSYEQYF. The CDR3, as DNA: TGCGCCAGCAGCCCTCGGGAGACTTCCTACGAGCAGTACTTC.

The chain is built from TRBV5-5 and TRBJ1-1; D remains unclear. CDR1 and CDR2 (germline): SGHKS, YYEKEE (reference sequence). The CDR3 has 15 amino acids. Trimming took off 1 base at V and 5 bases at J, with 15 bases between the two ends. DNA for the CDR3: TGTGCCAGCAGCTTGACGGGTCAGAAAGGAACTGAAGCTTTCTTT. Its translation is CASSLTGQKGTEAFF.

The genes are TRBV20-1 and TRBJ2-3; 9 bases are a match to TRBD2. The CDR3 extends over 16 amino acids. Germline V lookup: CDR1 DFQATT, CDR2 SNEGSKA (reference sequence). The V and J ends lost 2 bases and 7 bases, in that order; junction bases with no gene match: 13. The CDR3 DNA reads TGCAGTGCTAGACCCGGACGGACTAGCGAAATAAATACGCAGTATTTT. It translates to CSARPGRTSEINTQYF.

The chain has TRBV4-3 and TRBJ2-1; D is perhaps TRBD1 (5 bases). The CDR3 is 15 amino acids. Germline CDR1 and CDR2: LGHNA and YSLEER. Trimming removed 0 bases from V and 5 bases from J, with 11 bases in between. The CDR3 is CASSQEGDRNNEQFF. The CDR3 bases are TGCGCCAGCAGCCAAGAAGGAGACAGAAACAATGAGCAGTTCTTC.

This clonotype showed up just a few times. The J gene is TRBJ2-1, the V gene TRBV5-1; D perhaps matches TRBD2 (6 bases). The CDR3 runs to 16 residues. The V gene lost 4 bases and the J gene lost 10 bases, with 24 bases spanning the gap. Germline CDR1 is SGHRS and CDR2 is YFSETQ. As DNA, the CDR3 is TGCGCCAGCAGCAATACCCTCGGGACTTCCCTCCAAGAGCAGTTCTTC. Amino acid sequence: CASSNTLGTSLQEQFF.

Points on this clonotype: The germline gene is not matched at one end of the junction; a read error may be the cause. The chain links TRBV29-1 to TRBJ2-5; D remains ambiguous. Germline CDR1 SQVTM, CDR2 ANQGSEA. CDR3 size: 12 residues. For the CDR3, the DNA is TGCAGCGTTGCTGCTGGCATCGAGATCCAGTACTTC. This sequence encodes CSVAAGIEIQYF.

The sample holds a few counts of this clonotype. The CDR3 nucleotides are TGTGCCAGCAGTTCCTGGCAGTACAATCAGCCCCAGCATTTT. Translation gives CASSSWQYNQPQHF. V usage is TRBV27 and J usage is TRBJ1-5; D is uncertain. Germline CDR1 is MNHEY and CDR2 is SMNVEV (reference sequence). The CDR3 contains 14 residues. Deletions cut 4 bases from V and 3 bases from J, with 10 bases between.